This passage covers 9 T cell receptor beta chains from one sample sequenced in a study of blood T cell repertoires in COVID-19. Profiling relied on immunoSEQ multiplex PCR, and the TCRdb table lists in-frame clones only, not all of them. Counted here are approximately 190,000 clones, under 85% occurring once; the ten biggest clones make up about 6.5%. Sequences were obtained from peripheral blood. These receptors were collected from a woman aged 40 to 55 with acute or convalescent COVID-19.

This chain connects TRBV2 to TRBJ2-1; no reliable D call. V lost 2 bases and J lost 9, with 17 bases in between. The CDR3 totals 15 residues. Germline V gives CDR1 SNHLY, CDR2 FYNNEI. The CDR3, as DNA: TGTGCCAGCAGTGAACGGCTAGAAAGTTTCAGTGAGCAGTTCTTC. Translating it yields CASSERLESFSEQFF.

This clone was recorded only once. V is TRBV12-3 or TRBV12-4 and J is TRBJ1-2, with D maybe TRBD1 (5 bases). V gave up 3 bases and J gave up 8 bases, with 13 bases separating them. The CDR3 covers 13 residues. CDR3 DNA: TGTGCCAGCAGTTTTCGGGGAGGGGCAGGCTACACCTTC. Translated, it gives CASSFRGGAGYTF.

The chain uses TRBV6-1 and TRBJ1-2, with D possibly being TRBD1 (6 bases). The germline V gene encodes CDR1 MNHNS and CDR2 SASEGT. V lost 1 base, J lost 5 bases, and 14 bases lay in between. The CDR3 extends over 15 amino acids. In nucleotides, the CDR3 is TGTGCCAGCAGTGAAGGTGATGGGACATTATATGGCTACACCTTC. Residues: CASSEGDGTLYGYTF.

The rearrangement links TRBV5-6 to TRBJ2-3; TRBD2 is a possible D gene (6 bases). Trimming left V 6 bases short and J 0 bases short, with 17 bases between. The CDR3 spans 16 residues. Germline assignment: CDR1 SGHDT and CDR2 YYEEEE. CDR3 in DNA: TGTGCCAGCACCGAATGGGGGACTTCTAGCACAGATACGCAGTATTTT. This sequence encodes CASTEWGTSSTDTQYF. Full variable domain (remainder filled in from reference TRBV5-6 and TRBJ2-3): DAGVTQSPTHLIKTRGQQVTLRCSPKSGHDTVSWYQQALGQGPQFIFQYYEEEERQRGNFPDRFSGHQFPNYSSELNVNALLLGDSALYLCASTEWGTSSTDTQYFGPGTRLTVL.

This clone appeared a single time. The chain has TRBV18 and TRBJ1-1; D might be TRBD1 (6 bases). The CDR3 contains 18 residues. CDR1 is KGHSH and CDR2 is LQKENI in the germline V gene. Trimming took off 3 bases at V and 8 bases at J, with 28 bases between the two ends. CDR3 bases: TGTGCCAGCTCACCGGTTATAATGTTGGTCCTACCGGGACAAGAAGCTTTCTTT. Its protein is CASSPVIMLVLPGQEAFF.

The chain couples TRBV5-1 to TRBJ2-2; 11 nucleotides align to TRBD2. Looked up from germline, CDR1 is SGHRS and CDR2 is YFSETQ. This CDR3 contains 15 residues. V lost 4 bases and J lost 7; bases outside the gene matches: 6. The CDR3 nucleotides are TGCGCCAGCAGCCCGGGACTAGCGGAGGACGGGGAGCTGTTTTTT. Protein: CASSPGLAEDGELFF.

This chain uses TRBV7-8 with TRBJ1-2; 9 nucleotides align to TRBD1. The length of the CDR3 is 17 residues. V was clipped by 1 base and J by 6 bases; unmatched bases: 12. Germline V gene data show CDR1 as SGHVS and CDR2 as FQNEAQ. CDR3 sequence: CASSLDQNRGLLDGYTF. CDR3 in DNA: TGTGCCAGCAGCTTAGACCAAAACAGGGGGCTGTTGGATGGCTACACCTTC. The variable domain in full, with the rest retrieved from reference TRBV7-8 and TRBJ1-2, is GAGVSQSPRYKVAKRGQDVALRCDPISGHVSLFWYQQALGQGPEFLTYFQNEAQLDKSGLPSDRFFAERPEGSVSTLKIQRTQQEDSAVYLCASSLDQNRGLLDGYTFGSGTRLTVV.

This chain uses TRBV4-1 with TRBJ2-1, with TRBD1 identical over 8 bases. V was clipped by 3 bases and J by 7 bases; unmatched bases: 11. Germline assignment: CDR1 MGHRA and CDR2 YSYEKL. The CDR3 covers 16 residues. The CDR3 protein is CASSHPRDRMINEQFF. In DNA form, the CDR3 reads TGCGCCAGCAGCCATCCCCGGGACAGGATGATAAATGAGCAGTTCTTC.

The chain couples TRBV9 to TRBJ2-7; TRBD1 aligns across 9 bases. From germline, CDR1 is SGDLS and CDR2 YYNGEE. The CDR3 has 12 amino acids. The V gene end was trimmed by 4 bases and the J gene end by 6 bases; junction bases not matched to a gene: 2. The CDR3 DNA is TGTGCCAGCAGCCCGGACAGGGGCGAGCAGTACTTC. It encodes CASSPDRGEQYF.